Presented here are 2 T cell receptor beta chains from one specimen sequenced in a study of blood T cell repertoires in COVID-19. TCRdb's table, derived via immunoSEQ multiplex PCR, lists solely in-frame clones and lacks some. Found here are some 150,000 clones, under 85% of them singletons; the top ten hold 0.55% to 0.75%. Specimen: peripheral blood. These receptors were collected from a man aged 60 to 75 with COVID-19, enrolled during active disease.

CDR3 in amino acids: CAVSPYGDTQYF. The CDR3 nucleotides read TGTGCCGTGAGTCCCTACGGGGATACGCAGTATTTT. The V gene is TRBV24-1, the J gene TRBJ2-3; D unclear. The V end was cut by 12 bases, the J end by 6 bases, with 15 bases between. The V gene's germline CDR1 is KGHDR and CDR2 SFDVKD. There are 12 residues in the CDR3.

The chain carries TRBV5-1 and TRBJ1-2, with TRBD1 as a possible D gene (5 bases). Germline assignment: CDR1 SGHRS and CDR2 YFSETQ. The CDR3 spans 12 residues. The germline V and J ends were trimmed by 4 bases and 6 bases, with 10 bases remaining between them. CDR3 sequence: CASSRETDGYTF. The CDR3 nucleotides read TGCGCCAGCAGCCGAGAGACAGATGGCTACACCTTC.